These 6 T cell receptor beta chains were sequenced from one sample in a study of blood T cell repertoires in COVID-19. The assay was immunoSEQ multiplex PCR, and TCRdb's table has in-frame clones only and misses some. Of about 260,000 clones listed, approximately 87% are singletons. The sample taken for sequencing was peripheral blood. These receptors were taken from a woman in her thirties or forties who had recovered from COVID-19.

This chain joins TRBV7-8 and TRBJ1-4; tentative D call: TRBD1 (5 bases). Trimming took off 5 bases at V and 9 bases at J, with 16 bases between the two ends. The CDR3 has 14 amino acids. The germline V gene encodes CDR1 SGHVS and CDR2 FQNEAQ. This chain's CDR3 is CASSPFGGEKKLFF. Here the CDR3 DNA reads TGTGCCAGCAGCCCCTTCGGGGGGGAGAAAAAACTGTTTTTT.

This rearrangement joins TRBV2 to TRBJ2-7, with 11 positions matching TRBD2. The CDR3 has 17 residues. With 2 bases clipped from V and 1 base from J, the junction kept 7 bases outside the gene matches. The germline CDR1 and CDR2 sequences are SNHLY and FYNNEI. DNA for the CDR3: TGTGCCAGCAGTGAAAAGACTAGCGGGGCATTGTCCTACGAGCAGTACTTC. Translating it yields CASSEKTSGALSYEQYF.

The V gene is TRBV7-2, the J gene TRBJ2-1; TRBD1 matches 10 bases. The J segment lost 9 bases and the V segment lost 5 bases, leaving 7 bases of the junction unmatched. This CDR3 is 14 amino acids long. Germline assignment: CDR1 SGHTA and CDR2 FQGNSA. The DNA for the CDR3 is TGTGCCAGCAGCCTCCCGACAGGGGGCATTGAGCAGTTCTTC. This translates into CASSLPTGGIEQFF.

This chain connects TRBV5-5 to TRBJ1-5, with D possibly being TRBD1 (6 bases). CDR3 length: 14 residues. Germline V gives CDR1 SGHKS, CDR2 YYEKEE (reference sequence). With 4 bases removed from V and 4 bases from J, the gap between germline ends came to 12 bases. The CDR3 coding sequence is TGTGCCAGCAGCCCGAGGGGGGGGAATCAGCCCCAGCATTTT. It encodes CASSPRGGNQPQHF.

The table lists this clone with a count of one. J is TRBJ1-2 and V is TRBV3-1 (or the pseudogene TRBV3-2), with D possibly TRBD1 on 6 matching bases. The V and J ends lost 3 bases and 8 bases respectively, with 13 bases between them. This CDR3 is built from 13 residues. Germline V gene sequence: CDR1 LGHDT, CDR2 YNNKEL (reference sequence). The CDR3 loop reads CASSHRGGSGYTF. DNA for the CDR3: TGTGCCAGCAGCCACAGGGGAGGGTCGGGCTACACCTTC.

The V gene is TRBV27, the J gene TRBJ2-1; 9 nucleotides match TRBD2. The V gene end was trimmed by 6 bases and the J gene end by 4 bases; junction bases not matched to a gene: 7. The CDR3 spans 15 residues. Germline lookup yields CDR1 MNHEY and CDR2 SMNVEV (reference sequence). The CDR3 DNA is TGTGCCAGCAGGTCAGCGGGGGGTGTTTACAATGAGCAGTTCTTC. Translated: CASRSAGGVYNEQFF.